The clone carrying this T cell receptor (beta chain) occurred a few times. Its specificity is unknown. This CDR3 is 13 amino acids long. V lost 5 bases and J 1 base, leaving 5 bases between the germline ends. With the Oncomine TCR Beta short-read assay, DNA from cultured CD4+ T cells was sequenced. TCRdb called the PCR reads again in MiXCR, with one record for every CDR3 protein. The sample yields over 11,000 distinct CDR3 sequences, roughly 21% seen once. The entry originates in a study of vaccination and CD4 T cells after COVID-19. On the study more broadly: Control cultures were given a CEFX pool, an HIV-1 Nef pool, or no peptide.

Regarding treatment: approximately nine-day PBMC culture with coronavirus spike peptide pools or control peptides (ViraFEST assay). The receptor was derived from a human donor with COVID-19. The chain combines TRBV12-3 or TRBV12-4 with TRBJ2-2; D is unclear. The sequencing sample was made of cultured CD4+ T cells from blood. Here the CDR3 DNA reads TGTGCCAGCAGTAAGAGGAACACCGGGGAGCTGTTTTTT. Its translation is CASSKRNTGELFF.